This passage covers 5 T cell receptor beta chains from one sample sequenced in a study of blood T cell repertoires in COVID-19 (dated by TCRdb to 2018 to 2020). Libraries were constructed by the immunoSEQ multiplex PCR assay. TCRdb retrieved this table from immuneACCESS and kept in-frame rearrangements only. Not all clones are present; in checked studies, unresolved V genes account for under half, and no reason is known for the remainder. Present in this sample are some 210,000 clones, approximately 82% of which were seen just once. Over 9.5% of the sample lies in the top ten. Sequenced material: peripheral blood. The receptors shown here come from a woman in her forties with acute or convalescent COVID-19.

The chain uses TRBV6-2 or TRBV6-3 and TRBJ1-1, with TRBD1 identical over 11 bases. The J segment lost 1 base and the V segment lost 2 bases, leaving 12 bases of the junction unmatched. CDR3 length equals 19 residues. Looked up from germline, CDR1 is MNHEY and CDR2 is SVGEGT. The CDR3 DNA reads as TGTGCCAGCAGTTACGCGCTAGCCTGGGACAGGGGGAAGAACACTGAAGCTTTCTTT. It encodes CASSYALAWDRGKNTEAFF.

This clone was seen just once. This chain links TRBV4-2 with TRBJ1-1; tentatively, D is TRBD1 (6 bases). Trimming removed 4 bases at V and 10 bases at J, with 25 bases between. CDR1 LGHNA and CDR2 YNFKEQ come from the germline V gene. The CDR3 extends over 16 amino acids. As DNA, the CDR3 is TGTGCCAGCAGCCTCTCAGCAGGGGACGCGTTCGAAGGAGCTTTCTTT. Protein sequence: CASSLSAGDAFEGAFF.

This chain connects TRBV5-1 to TRBJ1-1; 10 bases are shared with TRBD1. Germline-derived CDR1 and CDR2 are SGHRS and YFSETQ. The CDR3 has 15 residues. V was pared by 2 bases and J by 0 bases, with 1 base of the junction left unmatched. The CDR3 nucleotides are TGCGCCAGCAGCTTCGACAGGGGGCTGAACACTGAAGCTTTCTTT. This translates into CASSFDRGLNTEAFF.

The J gene is TRBJ2-7, the V gene TRBV1; TRBD2 is the table's D call and was not checked against the DNA. TRBV1 is tagged as a pseudogene. There are 15 residues in the CDR3. CDR3 in amino acids: CTSSLVTSGSLEQYF. The CDR3, as DNA: TGCACCAGCAGCCTCGTTACTAGCGGTAGTTTGGAGCAGTACTTC.

This sequence joins TRBV6-6 and TRBJ1-2; the D gene is possibly TRBD1 (6 bases). Looked up from germline, CDR1 is MNHNY and CDR2 is SVGAGI (reference sequence). The germline V and J ends were trimmed by 6 bases and 6 bases, with 14 bases remaining between them. This CDR3 has 13 residues. The CDR3 reads CASSELDSHGYTF. In DNA form, the CDR3 reads TGTGCCAGCAGCGAACTGGACAGCCATGGCTACACCTTC.